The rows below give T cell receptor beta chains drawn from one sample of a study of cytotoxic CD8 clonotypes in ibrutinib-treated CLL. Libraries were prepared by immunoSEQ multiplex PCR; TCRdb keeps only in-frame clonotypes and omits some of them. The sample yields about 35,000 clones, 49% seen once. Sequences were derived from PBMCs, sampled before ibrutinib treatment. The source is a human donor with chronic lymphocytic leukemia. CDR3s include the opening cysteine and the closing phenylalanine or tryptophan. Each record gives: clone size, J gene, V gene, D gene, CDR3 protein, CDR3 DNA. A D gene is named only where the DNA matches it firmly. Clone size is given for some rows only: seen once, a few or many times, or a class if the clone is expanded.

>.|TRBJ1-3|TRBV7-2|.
CASSLAPAENTIYF
TGTGCCAGCAGCTTAGCGCCCGCAGAAAACACCATATATTTT
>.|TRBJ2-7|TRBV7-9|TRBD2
CASSLGAGTIDGEQYF
TGTGCCAGCAGCTTAGGGGCCGGGACTATCGACGGCGAGCAGTACTTC
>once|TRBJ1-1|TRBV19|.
CASSTSTVNTEAFF
TGTGCCAGTAGTACGTCGACAGTGAACACTGAAGCTTTCTTT
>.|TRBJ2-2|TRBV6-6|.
CASSYVAQNTGELFF
TGTGCCAGCAGTTACGTGGCACAGAACACCGGGGAGCTGTTTTTT
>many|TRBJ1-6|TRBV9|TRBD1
CASSVDRGNSPLHF
TGTGCCAGCAGCGTAGACAGGGGGAATTCACCCCTCCACTTT
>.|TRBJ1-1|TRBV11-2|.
CASSSRGNTEAFF
TGTGCCAGCAGCTCCAGGGGAAACACTGAAGCTTTCTTT
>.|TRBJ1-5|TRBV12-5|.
CASGLTDGSNQPQHF
TGTGCTAGTGGTTTGACCGACGGTAGCAATCAGCCCCAGCATTTT
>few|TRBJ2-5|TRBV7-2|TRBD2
CASSFRGLAETQYF
TGTGCCAGCAGCTTCAGGGGACTAGCGGAGACCCAGTACTTC
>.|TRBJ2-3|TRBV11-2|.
CASSLRTAGDTQYF
TGTGCCAGCAGCTTACGGACAGCAGGAGATACGCAGTATTTT
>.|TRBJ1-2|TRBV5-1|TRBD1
CASSSTGLDYYGYTF
TGCGCCAGCAGCTCGACAGGGCTCGATTACTATGGCTACACCTTC
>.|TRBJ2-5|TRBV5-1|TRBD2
CASSRLAGGGQETQYF
TGCGCCAGCAGCCGACTAGCGGGGGGAGGGCAAGAGACCCAGTACTTC
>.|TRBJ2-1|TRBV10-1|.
CASSASRSNYNEQFF
TGCGCCAGCAGTGCGTCCCGTTCCAACTACAATGAGCAGTTCTTC
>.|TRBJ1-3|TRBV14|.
CASSQSGNLAGNTIYF
TGTGCCAGCAGCCAATCGGGCAATTTAGCTGGAAACACCATATATTTT
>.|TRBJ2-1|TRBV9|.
CASSDPPGLYNEQFF
TGTGCCAGCAGCGACCCCCCCGGCCTCTACAATGAGCAGTTCTTC
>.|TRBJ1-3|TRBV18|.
CASSPVSHTIYF
TGTGCCAGCTCACCAGTATCGCACACCATATATTTT
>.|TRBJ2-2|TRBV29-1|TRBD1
CSVYPTGPNTGELFF
TGCAGCGTATACCCGACAGGGCCGAACACCGGGGAGCTGTTTTTT
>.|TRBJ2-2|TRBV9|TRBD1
CASSGTGKNTGELFF
TGTGCCAGCAGCGGGACAGGGAAGAACACCGGGGAGCTGTTTTTT
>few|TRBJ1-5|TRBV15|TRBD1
CATSERDRGFGSNQPQHF
TGTGCCACCAGCGAGAGGGACAGGGGGTTTGGGAGCAATCAGCCCCAGCATTTT
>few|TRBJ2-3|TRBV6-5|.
CASSLGVTDTQYF
TGTGCCAGCAGCCTCGGGGTCACAGATACGCAGTATTTT
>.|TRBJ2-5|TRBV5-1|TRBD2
CASSLSLLLGGGKETQYF
TGCGCCAGCAGCTTGTCTCTTCTCCTGGGCGGGGGGAAAGAGACCCAGTACTTC
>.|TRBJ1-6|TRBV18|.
CASSRRTGEPFRTLHF
TGTGCCAGCTCACGCAGGACCGGGGAGCCTTTTAGGACCCTCCACTTT
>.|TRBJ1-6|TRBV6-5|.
CASNLDSPLHF
TGTGCCAGCAACTTGGACTCACCCCTCCACTTT
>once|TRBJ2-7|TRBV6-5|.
CASSYSRGLSSYEQYF
TGTGCCAGCAGTTATAGCCGGGGCCTGAGCTCCTACGAGCAGTACTTC
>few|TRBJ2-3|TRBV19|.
CASSLAQFTDTQYF
TGTGCCAGTAGTCTAGCCCAATTCACAGATACGCAGTATTTT
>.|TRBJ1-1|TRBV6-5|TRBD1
CASSQRTGNTEAFF
TGTGCCAGCAGCCAGAGGACAGGGAACACTGAAGCTTTCTTT
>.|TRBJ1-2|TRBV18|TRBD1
CASSPGTESYGYTF
TGTGCCAGCTCACCAGGGACAGAGTCCTATGGCTACACCTTC
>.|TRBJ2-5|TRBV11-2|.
CASTPGGWTQYF
TGTGCCAGCACCCCAGGGGGGTGGACCCAGTACTTC
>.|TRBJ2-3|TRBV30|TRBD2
CAWSALAGGTDTQYF
TGTGCCTGGAGTGCCCTAGCGGGGGGGACAGATACGCAGTATTTT
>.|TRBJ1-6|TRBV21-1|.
CASSPADVNSPLHF
TGTGCCAGCAGCCCAGCGGATGTAAATTCACCCCTCCACTTT
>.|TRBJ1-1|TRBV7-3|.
CASSYGAGAEAFF
TGTGCCAGCAGCTACGGGGCGGGGGCTGAAGCTTTCTTT
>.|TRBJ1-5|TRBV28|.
CASWQQFNQPQHF
TGTGCCAGCTGGCAGCAGTTTAATCAGCCCCAGCATTTT
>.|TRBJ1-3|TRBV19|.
CASSINSYSQISGNTIYF
TGTGCCAGTAGTATTAATTCGTATTCCCAGATCTCTGGAAACACCATATATTTT
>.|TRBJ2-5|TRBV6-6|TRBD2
CASSDMDGRQETQYF
TGTGCCAGCAGTGATATGGACGGGAGGCAAGAGACCCAGTACTTC
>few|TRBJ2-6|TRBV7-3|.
CASSLVGRGIGSGANVLTF
TGTGCCAGCAGCTTAGTGGGACGCGGAATCGGTTCTGGGGCCAACGTCCTGACTTTC
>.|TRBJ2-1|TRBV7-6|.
CASSLSGDTTLNNEQFF
TGTGCCAGCAGCTTAAGTGGGGACACCACATTAAACAATGAGCAGTTCTTC
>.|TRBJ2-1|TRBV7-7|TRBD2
CASSLYLAGAHEQFF
TGTGCTAGCAGCTTGTATCTAGCGGGGGCCCATGAGCAGTTCTTC
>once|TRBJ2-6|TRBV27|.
CASSFAGQLSGANVLTF
TGTGCCAGCAGTTTTGCGGGACAACTCTCTGGGGCCAACGTCCTGACTTTC
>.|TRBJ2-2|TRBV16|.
CASSLLLNTGELFF
TGTGCCAGCAGCCTCCTTTTGAACACCGGGGAGCTGTTTTTT
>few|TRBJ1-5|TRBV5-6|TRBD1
CASSFAGGYGQPQHF
TGTGCCAGCAGCTTTGCAGGGGGCTATGGTCAGCCCCAGCATTTT
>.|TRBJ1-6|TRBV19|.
CASSIRQDQTYNSPLHF
TGTGCCAGTAGTATCCGGCAGGACCAAACCTATAATTCACCCCTCCACTTT
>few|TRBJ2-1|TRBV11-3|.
CASSSRDVGSYNEQFF
TGTGCCAGCAGCTCCCGGGACGTCGGCTCCTACAATGAGCAGTTCTTC
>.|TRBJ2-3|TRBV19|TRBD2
CASSKLAGSTDTQYF
TGTGCCAGTAGTAAACTAGCGGGGAGCACAGATACGCAGTATTTT
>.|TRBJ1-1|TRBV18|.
CASSPMGREAFF
TGTGCCAGCTCACCAATGGGCAGGGAAGCTTTCTTT
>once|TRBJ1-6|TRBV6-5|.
CASSTPGPLNSPLHF
TGTGCCAGCAGTACTCCGGGACCCCTGAATTCACCCCTCCACTTT
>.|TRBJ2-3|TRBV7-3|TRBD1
CASSFLGGADTQYF
TGTGCCAGCAGCTTTTTAGGGGGCGCAGATACGCAGTATTTT
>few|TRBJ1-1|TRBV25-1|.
CASSQLNTEAFF
TGTGCCAGCAGCCAACTTAACACTGAAGCTTTCTTT
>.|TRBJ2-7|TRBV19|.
CASSGVNWGEQYF
TGTGCCAGTAGTGGGGTGAACTGGGGGGAGCAGTACTTC
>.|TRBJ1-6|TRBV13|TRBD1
CASSLTGGNSPLHF
TGTGCCAGCAGCTTGACAGGGGGAAATTCACCCCTCCACTTT
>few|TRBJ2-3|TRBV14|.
CASSQELPGTRTDTQYF
TGTGCCAGCAGCCAGGAGTTACCGGGAACACGCACAGATACGCAGTATTTT
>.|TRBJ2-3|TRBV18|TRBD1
CASSPGTGDWTQYF
TGTGCCAGCTCACCCGGGACAGGGGATTGGACGCAGTATTTT
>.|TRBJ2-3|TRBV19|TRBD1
CASQRDRDTDTQYF
TGTGCCAGTCAGCGGGACAGGGACACAGATACGCAGTATTTT
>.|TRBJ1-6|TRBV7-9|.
CASSLSGTGGSPLHF
TGTGCCAGCAGTTTATCCGGGACGGGTGGATCACCCCTCCACTTT
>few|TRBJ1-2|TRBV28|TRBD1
CASSSGQGYYGYTF
TGTGCCAGCAGTTCGGGACAGGGCTACTATGGCTACACCTTC
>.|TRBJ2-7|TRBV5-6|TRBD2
CASSLNGRGLAGYEQYF
TGTGCCAGCAGCTTGAATGGCAGAGGACTAGCGGGGTATGAGCAGTACTTC
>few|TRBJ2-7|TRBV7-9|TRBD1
CASSRQGEEGEQYF
TGTGCCAGCAGCAGACAGGGGGAAGAAGGCGAGCAGTACTTC
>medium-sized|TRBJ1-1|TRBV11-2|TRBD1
CASSLDIQGATEAFF
TGTGCCAGCAGCTTAGATATCCAGGGGGCTACTGAAGCTTTCTTT